This TCR beta chain was found in a study of radiotherapy plus CTLA-4 blockade in lung cancer. The overall study: Patients showed objective responses in roughly 19% of cases and disease control in roughly 31%. Study findings and constraints: Blood saw expansion of tumor-derived TCR clones after radiotherapy plus ipilimumab.

Generated by immunoSEQ multiplex PCR, the TCRdb table keeps only in-frame clones and is missing some. The sample has tens of thousands of clones; approximately 71% are singletons. Each patient with chemo-refractory metastatic non-small-cell lung cancer was treated with focal radiation plus CTLA-4 blockade using ipilimumab. This CDR3 has 15 residues. The germline V and J ends were trimmed by 0 bases and 6 bases, with 14 bases remaining between them. Germline lookup yields CDR1 SGHRS and CDR2 YFSETQ. As regards this clone: What it recognizes is unknown.

The sequences come from peripheral blood, collected from a patient treated with radiotherapy plus ipilimumab. The source of this sequence is a human donor with non-small cell lung cancer whose response to radiotherapy plus ipilimumab could not be evaluated. This chain connects TRBV5-1 to TRBJ2-3, with a weak D call TRBD2 (6 bases). In nucleotides, the CDR3 is TGCGCCAGCAGCTTGGCCGCGACTAGTTCTGATACGCAGTATTTT. The encoded protein is CASSLAATSSDTQYF.